These 15 T cell receptor beta chains were sequenced from one sample in a study of T cells in Graves' hyperthyroidism and ophthalmopathy. Amplified TCR beta CDR3 regions derived from RNA transcripts. The HTBI primer set served for first-round RT-PCR of the TCR CDR3. A single record per CDR3 protein comes from TCRdb applying MiXCR to the multiplex PCR reads. This table holds roughly 500,000 distinct CDR3 sequences, over 45% found once. The sample was peripheral blood or thyroid tissue (not recorded which). The receptor set was obtained from an adult woman with Graves' disease, either hyperthyroidism or ophthalmopathy (not recorded which).

This clonotype was picked up many times. This chain links TRBV5-5 with TRBJ1-2; D possibly corresponds to TRBD1 (6 bases). V was trimmed by 5 bases and J by 4 bases, leaving 12 bases between them. Germline V gene lookup returns CDR1 SGHKS and CDR2 YYEKEE (reference sequence). The CDR3 has 13 residues. In DNA, the CDR3 is TGTGCCAGCAGGACGGGACACCGCTATGGCTACACCTTC. This gives the protein CASRTGHRYGYTF. The entire variable domain, with the rest obtained from reference TRBV5-5 and TRBJ1-2, is as follows: DAGVTQSPTHLIKTRGQQVTLRCSPISGHKSVSWYQQVLGQGPQFIFQYYEKEERGRGNFPDRFSARQFPNYSSELNVNALLLGDSALYLCASRTGHRYGYTFGSGTRLTVV.

This clonotype has a count of ten or more. The chain couples TRBV29-1 to TRBJ1-2; no clear D gene. Germline V gene data show CDR1 as SQVTM and CDR2 as ANQGSEA. V shed 4 bases and J shed 7 bases, with 1 base lying between them. The CDR3 loop spans 8 amino acids. The CDR3: CSVAGYTF. CDR3 coding DNA: TGCAGCGTTGCTGGCTACACCTTC.

The CDR3 reads CSATPLQGGSYEQYF. In DNA, the CDR3 is TGCAGTGCAACCCCTTTACAGGGCGGGTCCTACGAGCAGTACTTC. V and J are TRBV20-1 and TRBJ2-7; perhaps TRBD1 as D (6 bases). Germline V CDR1 and CDR2: DFQATT, SNEGSKA (reference sequence). Trimming left V 6 bases short and J 1 base short, with 19 bases between. This CDR3 has 15 residues.

The V and J genes are TRBV5-1 and TRBJ2-2; D may be TRBD1 (5 bases). Deletions cut 2 bases from V and 1 base from J, with 9 bases between. Germline CDR1 is SGHRS and CDR2 is YFSETQ. This CDR3 contains 15 residues. The CDR3 spells CASSFDSMNTGELFF. CDR3 DNA: TGCGCCAGCAGCTTTGACAGCATGAACACCGGGGAGCTGTTTTTT.

J is TRBJ2-5 and V is TRBV7-2; TRBD1 aligns across 8 bases. This CDR3 comprises 20 residues. With 1 base clipped from V and 5 bases from J, the junction kept 21 bases outside the gene matches. Germline V gene data show CDR1 as SGHTA and CDR2 as FQGNSA. The DNA for the CDR3 is TGTGCCAGCAGCTTAGAAGATGGGACAGGCAGACTGGGGGGTGGGGAGACCCAGTACTTC. Translated: CASSLEDGTGRLGGGETQYF.

The rearrangement joins TRBV29-1 to TRBJ1-1; a possible D gene is TRBD1 (5 bases). Germline-derived CDR1 and CDR2 are SQVTM and ANQGSEA. The germline V and J ends were trimmed by 8 bases and 0 bases, with 10 bases remaining between them. The CDR3 spans 12 residues. The CDR3 DNA is TGCAGCCTAGGGACGGTGAACACTGAAGCTTTCTTT. Translated: CSLGTVNTEAFF.

About this clonotype: A read error is possible here, since a much larger clone lies one base away. The genes are TRBV19 and TRBJ1-1; 9 positions match TRBD1. Germline V CDR1 and CDR2: LNHDA, SQIVND (reference sequence). This CDR3 has 14 residues. CDR3 amino acids: CASSLRAGQGEALF. CDR3 DNA sequence: TGCGCCAGCAGCCTTAGAGCGGGACAGGGAGAAGCTTTATTT.

This clonotype showed up many times. The chain has TRBV20-1 and TRBJ2-5, with D unclear. The ends were cut back, 7 bases at V and 2 bases at J, with 14 bases in the middle. This CDR3 is 13 amino acids long. Germline loops: CDR1 DFQATT, CDR2 SNEGSKA (reference sequence). Here the CDR3 reads CSVKRREQETQYF. Written as DNA, the CDR3 is TGCAGTGTTAAGAGGCGTGAACAAGAGACCCAGTACTTC.

The chain combines TRBV7-9 with TRBJ2-2; 7 bases match TRBD1. The V segment lost 5 bases and the J segment 6 bases; nucleotides outside the gene matches: 3. Germline V lookup: CDR1 SEHNR, CDR2 FQNEAQ (reference sequence). The CDR3 contains 13 residues. The CDR3 here is CASSHRGPGELFF. CDR3 DNA sequence: TGTGCCAGCAGCCACAGGGGCCCCGGGGAGCTGTTTTTT.

This clonotype was detected ten times or more. The chain combines TRBV20-1 with TRBJ1-5; 7 bases match TRBD1. CDR3 length equals 13 residues. Germline CDR1 DFQATT, CDR2 SNEGSKA (reference sequence). V dropped 6 bases and J dropped 4; count of bases not matched to a gene: 6. DNA for the CDR3: TGCAGTGCAATTTGGGACAGAAATCAGCCCCAGCATTTT. This encodes CSAIWDRNQPQHF.

This clonotype has just one count. CDR3 nucleotide sequence: TGTGCCAGCAGTACGGGACTGGGAAAGAACACCGGGGAGCTGTTTTTT. Protein product: CASSTGLGKNTGELFF. This chain links TRBV12-3 or TRBV12-4 with TRBJ2-2; tentative D call: TRBD2 (6 bases). This CDR3 has 16 residues. V was pared by 5 bases and J by 1 base, with 14 bases between.

Notes on this clonotype: A read error is possible here, since a much larger clone lies one base away. The DNA for the CDR3 is TGTGCCAGCAGTGATCTTACCAGGCGACCTTATGGCTACACCTTC. Its translation is CASSDLTRRPYGYTF. The chain joins TRBV6-1 to TRBJ1-2; no clear D. Germline CDR1 reads MNHNS; CDR2 reads SASEGT. This CDR3 is built from 15 residues. Deletions cut 3 bases from V and 5 bases from J, with 16 bases between.

The chain is built from TRBV5-1 and TRBJ2-5; 8 positions match TRBD2. The CDR3 consists of 13 residues. Per the germline V gene, CDR1 is SGHRS and CDR2 is YFSETQ. Unmatched junction bases numbered 4, after V lost 4 bases and J lost 5 bases. The DNA of the CDR3 is TGCGCCAGCAGCATGGGACTAGAGGAGACCCAGTACTTC. It specifies CASSMGLEETQYF.

This clonotype was found a few times. At one end, the junction sequence differs from germline, possibly due to a read error. The J gene is TRBJ2-7, the V gene TRBV7-7; D remains ambiguous. Germline CDR1 SSHAT, CDR2 FNYEAQ (reference sequence). The CDR3 is 15 residues long. The chain's CDR3 is CASSTARAPINEQYF. CDR3 nucleotide sequence: TGTGCTAGCAGCACCGCCCGGGCCCCAATCAACGAGCAGTACTTC.

This clonotype was recorded many times. The chain carries TRBV7-6 and TRBJ2-5; TRBD1 matches at 7 bases. Germline V gives CDR1 SGHVS, CDR2 FNYEAQ. This CDR3 has 14 amino acids. V gave up 2 bases and J gave up 1 base; unmatched junction bases: 1. The CDR3 region is CASSLNRGQETQYF. CDR3 nucleotides: TGTGCCAGCAGCTTAAACAGGGGCCAAGAGACCCAGTACTTC.